Shown below are 32 T cell receptor beta chains from a single sample sequenced in a study of Ad26.COV2.S vaccination and SARS-CoV-2 variants. Specified treatment: around 19 received Ad26.COV2.S at low or high dose, single or two shots; roughly five received placebo; per-sample allocation not given. It was on day 63 after the first vaccine or placebo injection that samples were taken. Here immunoSEQ multiplex PCR was the method, and the copy in TCRdb shows in-frame clones only, minus some. The top ten clones hold roughly 1.5% of a sample with roughly 700,000 clones, roughly nine tenths of them seen once. This sample comprised peripheral blood, obtained in a trial of Ad26.COV2.S vaccine versus placebo. The receptors derive from a person aged 18-65 years who received the Ad26.COV2.S COVID-19 vaccine or a placebo.

The chain joins TRBV7-6 to TRBJ1-2; D is unclear. CDR1 SGHVS and CDR2 FNYEAQ come from the germline V gene. The CDR3 has 12 residues. Trimming removed 2 bases from V and 5 bases from J, with 6 bases in between. The CDR3 spells CASSLSGYGYTF. For the CDR3, the DNA is TGTGCCAGCAGCTTATCGGGGTATGGCTACACCTTC.

As regards this clone: This may stem from a read error, because a much larger clone lies one nucleotide away. The chain couples TRBV5-1 to TRBJ1-2, with 9 bases identical to TRBD1. The germline gives CDR1 SGHRS, CDR2 YFSETQ. Trimming removed 0 bases from V and 3 bases from J; junction bases left unmatched: 0. The CDR3 is 14 residues long. CDR3 nucleotide sequence: TGCGCCAGCAGCTTGGGGGACAGGGACTATGGCTACACCTTC. Its translation is CASSLGDRDYGYTF.

This clone turned up a few times. The V and J genes are TRBV6-2 or TRBV6-3 and TRBJ2-7, with D uncertain. V lost 0 bases to trimming and J lost 2 bases, with 8 bases between them. Germline CDR1 is MNHEY and CDR2 is SVGEGT. The CDR3 covers 14 residues. In nucleotides, the CDR3 is TGTGCCAGCAGTTACTCGGTCCTTCCCTACGAGCAGTACTTC. This gives the protein CASSYSVLPYEQYF.

The count of this clone is one. The J gene is TRBJ1-2, the V gene TRBV6-5; 8 nucleotides agree with TRBD1. The germline gives CDR1 MNHEY, CDR2 SVGAGI. V lost 5 bases, J lost 8 bases, and 10 bases stayed unmatched. This CDR3 has 14 amino acids. The CDR3: CASSPPRGLGGYTF. The CDR3 region has the DNA TGTGCCAGCAGTCCCCCCAGGGGGCTAGGGGGCTACACCTTC.

The chain couples TRBV5-1 to TRBJ2-1, with 11 bases matching TRBD2. Germline-derived CDR1 and CDR2 are SGHRS and YFSETQ. V lost 1 base, J lost 5 bases, and 11 bases stayed unmatched. This CDR3 contains 18 residues. The CDR3 region has the DNA TGCGCCAGCAGCTTGCCCTCTAGCGGGGGGTATAGGGACAATGAGCAGTTCTTC. Protein: CASSLPSSGGYRDNEQFF.

The chain joins TRBV6-1 to TRBJ2-1; tentatively, D is TRBD1 (5 bases). The CDR3 is 12 amino acids. Germline lookup yields CDR1 MNHNS and CDR2 SASEGT. The ends were cut back, 2 bases at V and 9 bases at J, with 8 bases in the middle. The chain's CDR3 is CASSERGGEQFF. In nucleotides, the CDR3 is TGTGCCAGCAGTGAAAGGGGTGGTGAGCAGTTCTTC.

The chain is built from TRBV27 and TRBJ1-1; TRBD1 is a possible D gene (5 bases). This CDR3 contains 13 residues. From germline, CDR1 is MNHEY and CDR2 SMNVEV (reference sequence). Trimming pared 3 bases from V and 4 bases from J, leaving 9 bases between. CDR3 loop: CASSFGRVTEAFF. The CDR3 region has the DNA TGTGCCAGCAGTTTCGGCAGGGTCACTGAAGCTTTCTTT.

The rearrangement joins TRBV2 to TRBJ2-7; D remains ambiguous. Per germline, CDR1 SNHLY and CDR2 FYNNEI. CDR3 size: 12 residues. V lost 5 bases, J lost 7 bases, and 12 bases lay in between. The CDR3 DNA reads as TGTGCCAGCAGTAAGCTGCGGTGGGAGCAGTACTTC. It yields the protein CASSKLRWEQYF. Combining the CDR3 with reference TRBV2 and TRBJ2-7 gives the whole variable domain EPEVTQTPSHQVTQMGQEVILRCVPISNHLYFYWYRQILGQKVEFLVSFYNNEISEKSEIFDDQFSVERPDGSNFTLKIRSTKLEDSAMYFCASSKLRWEQYFGPGTRLTVT.

The gene calls are TRBV7-3 and TRBJ2-2; possible D gene TRBD1, 6 bases. V dropped 3 bases and J dropped 0 bases, with 8 bases sitting between them. Germline V gene sequence: CDR1 SGHTA, CDR2 FQGTGA. CDR3 length: 15 residues. The CDR3 region is CASSFTGPNTGELFF. The CDR3 bases are TGTGCCAGCAGCTTTACAGGGCCGAACACCGGGGAGCTGTTTTTT.

The chain carries TRBV5-1 and TRBJ2-1, with D uncertain. V lost 1 base and J 0 bases, leaving 8 bases between the germline ends. CDR3 length: 15 amino acids. Germline-derived CDR1 and CDR2 are SGHRS and YFSETQ. CDR3 sequence: CASSLSDSSYNEQFF. The CDR3 DNA follows: TGCGCCAGCAGCTTGTCAGATAGCTCCTACAATGAGCAGTTCTTC.

The chain employs TRBV6-1 and TRBJ1-2; 12 bases match TRBD1. The V gene end was trimmed by 0 bases and the J gene end by 4 bases; junction bases not matched to a gene: 0. Germline CDR1 reads MNHNS; CDR2 reads SASEGT. The CDR3 covers 15 residues. The CDR3 is CASSEAGQGAYGYTF. The CDR3 nucleotides are TGTGCCAGCAGTGAAGCGGGACAGGGGGCCTATGGCTACACCTTC.

This clone was picked up one time. This chain links TRBV7-9 with TRBJ2-2; D is uncertain. Germline CDR1 is SEHNR and CDR2 is FQNEAQ (reference sequence). The CDR3 loop spans 16 amino acids. V dropped 3 bases and J dropped 1 base, with 12 bases sitting between them. CDR3 sequence (DNA): TGTGCCAGCAGCTTCCCCCCGGTAGGGAACACCGGGGAGCTGTTTTTT. Encoded protein: CASSFPPVGNTGELFF.

The DNA of the CDR3 is TGTGCCAGCAGCGACGAAGGGGGCCCCGGGAACTATGGCTACACCTTC. It specifies CASSDEGGPGNYGYTF. This rearrangement joins TRBV6-4 to TRBJ1-2; 7 bases fit TRBD1. Looked up from germline, CDR1 is MRHNA and CDR2 is SNTAGT. Losses at the gene ends were 6 bases for V and 2 bases for J; bases not matched to a gene: 12. This CDR3 comprises 16 residues.

The chain is built from TRBV29-1 and TRBJ2-7; D may match TRBD1 or TRBD2 (5 bases each). Germline V gene data show CDR1 as SQVTM and CDR2 as ANQGSEA. This CDR3 contains 14 residues. V lost 1 base and J 0 bases, leaving 10 bases between the germline ends. Written as DNA, the CDR3 is TGCAGCGTTGAAGGGGACGACAACTCCTACGAGCAGTACTTC. Its protein is CSVEGDDNSYEQYF.

V gene TRBV7-2 combines with J gene TRBJ1-1; D unresolved. Germline V CDR1 and CDR2: SGHTA, FQGNSA. The V gene lost 2 bases and the J gene lost 5 bases, with 12 bases spanning the gap. This CDR3 has 14 residues. This CDR3 reads CASSLLGVVTEAFF. In DNA form, the CDR3 reads TGTGCCAGCAGCTTATTAGGTGTCGTGACTGAAGCTTTCTTT.

The chain combines TRBV4-2 with TRBJ1-5; D unclear. Germline loops: CDR1 LGHNA, CDR2 YNFKEQ. The CDR3 runs 15 residues. V was cut by 0 bases and J by 6 bases, with 12 bases left in between. The CDR3: CASSQETGGAQPQHF. The DNA of the CDR3 is TGTGCCAGCAGCCAAGAGACGGGCGGCGCTCAGCCCCAGCATTTT.

The rearrangement links TRBV19 to TRBJ1-2; D is ambiguous. The germline gives CDR1 LNHDA, CDR2 SQIVND (reference sequence). This CDR3 has 13 residues. V shed 5 bases and J shed 4 bases, with 11 bases lying between them. As DNA, the CDR3 is TGTGCCAGTAGTCTCGGACCACGCTATGGCTACACCTTC. It encodes CASSLGPRYGYTF.

The J gene is TRBJ2-3, the V gene TRBV18; 9 positions match TRBD1. Germline V CDR1 and CDR2: KGHSH, LQKENI. This CDR3 has 18 residues. The V and J ends lost 3 bases and 0 bases, in that order; junction bases with no gene match: 10. The CDR3 DNA reads TGTGCCAGCTCACCCTCCGGGACAGGGAAGAGGAGCACAGATACGCAGTATTTT. Protein: CASSPSGTGKRSTDTQYF.

The rearrangement links TRBV10-3 to TRBJ1-6; maybe TRBD1 (6 bases). This CDR3 spans 12 amino acids. Trimming stripped 6 bases from V and 10 bases from J, with 10 bases between. Germline CDR1 reads ENHRY; CDR2 reads SYGVKD. Here the CDR3 DNA reads TGTGCCATCAGACAGGGAGAATCACCCCTCCACTTT. This translates into CAIRQGESPLHF.

The chain couples TRBV18 to TRBJ2-5; 9 positions agree with TRBD2. The junction had 5 bases not matched to a gene; V was cut back by 5 bases and J by 1 base. The CDR3 totals 15 residues. Germline loops: CDR1 KGHSH, CDR2 LQKENI. The CDR3 sequence: CASSFSSGVQETQYF. The CDR3 bases are TGTGCCAGCTCATTTTCTAGCGGGGTCCAAGAGACCCAGTACTTC. Full variable domain (rest looked up from reference TRBV18 and TRBJ2-5): NAGVMQNPRHLVRRRGQEARLRCSPMKGHSHVYWYRQLPEEGLKFMVYLQKENIIDESGMPKERFSAEFPKEGPSILRIQQVVRGDSAAYFCASSFSSGVQETQYFGPGTRLLVL.

The chain joins TRBV5-1 to TRBJ2-3; a weak D match, TRBD1 (6 bases). V was clipped by 4 bases and J by 1 base, with 7 bases between them. This CDR3 is 13 amino acids long. Germline CDR1 reads SGHRS; CDR2 reads YFSETQ. CDR3 sequence (DNA): TGCGCCAGCAGCCGGACAGGCACAGATACGCAGTATTTT. Translating gives CASSRTGTDTQYF.

This chain uses TRBV10-1 with TRBJ2-7, with 9 positions matching TRBD2. Germline CDR1 is WNHNN and CDR2 is SYGVQD (reference sequence). This CDR3 comprises 14 residues. The V and J ends lost 6 bases and 9 bases, in that order; junction bases with no gene match: 12. As DNA, the CDR3 is TGCGCCAGCAGCCCTGGGGTAGCGGGAGATCGGCAGTACTTC. This encodes CASSPGVAGDRQYF.

This chain links TRBV27 with TRBJ2-1; the match to TRBD1 covers 7 bases. The length of the CDR3 is 16 residues. Germline V gene data show CDR1 as MNHEY and CDR2 as SMNVEV (reference sequence). The V gene end was trimmed by 3 bases and the J gene end by 3 bases; junction bases not matched to a gene: 8. Written as DNA, the CDR3 is TGTGCCAGCAGTTTCTCGGACAGGTACCTCTACAATGAGCAGTTCTTC. As protein: CASSFSDRYLYNEQFF.

The table lists this clone with a count of one. The genes are TRBV1 and TRBJ1-2; TRBD1 was called by the table and not checked on the DNA. TRBV1 is a pseudogene segment. The CDR3 contains 17 residues. The CDR3: CTSSQDAPDTTYYGYTF. The CDR3 coding sequence is TGCACCAGCAGCCAAGACGCCCCGGACACTACATACTATGGCTACACCTTC.

The chain recombines TRBV29-1 with TRBJ2-7, with 8 nucleotides matching TRBD1. CDR3 size: 13 residues. Germline trimming cut 6 bases from V and 2 bases from J; bases unmatched to any gene: 6. Per germline, CDR1 SQVTM and CDR2 ANQGSEA. The CDR3 sequence: CSVQTGDAYEQYF. In DNA form, the CDR3 reads TGCAGCGTACAGACAGGGGACGCCTACGAGCAGTACTTC.

The chain uses TRBV4-2 and TRBJ1-6; TRBD1 might be the D (6 bases). CDR3 length equals 15 residues. With 0 bases removed from V and 9 bases from J, the gap between germline ends came to 12 bases. CDR1 is LGHNA and CDR2 is YNFKEQ in the germline V gene. CDR3 sequence (DNA): TGTGCCAGCAGCCAAGAAAGGGAAGGGGGTTCACCCCTCCACTTT. Its protein is CASSQEREGGSPLHF.

The chain is built from TRBV30 and TRBJ1-1; 7 bases align to TRBD1. V was pared by 5 bases and J by 0 bases, with 3 bases of the junction left unmatched. From germline, CDR1 is GTSNPN and CDR2 SVGIG (reference sequence). CDR3 length equals 13 residues. The CDR3, as DNA: TGTGCCTGGGGGGACAGCATGAACACTGAAGCTTTCTTT. It is translated as CAWGDSMNTEAFF.

In this sample, this clone turned up a few times. The V and J genes are TRBV2 and TRBJ1-4, with TRBD1 identical over 8 bases. V lost 4 bases and J lost 8; bases outside the gene matches: 9. The CDR3 totals 15 residues. From germline, CDR1 is SNHLY and CDR2 FYNNEI. The CDR3 loop is CASSGPTGAREKLFF. Here the CDR3 DNA reads TGTGCCAGCAGTGGACCGACAGGGGCGAGAGAAAAACTGTTTTTT. Drawing the rest from reference TRBV2 and TRBJ1-4, the complete variable domain is EPEVTQTPSHQVTQMGQEVILRCVPISNHLYFYWYRQILGQKVEFLVSFYNNEISEKSEIFDDQFSVERPDGSNFTLKIRSTKLEDSAMYFCASSGPTGAREKLFFGSGTQLSVL.

V and J are TRBV2 and TRBJ1-4; tentatively, D is TRBD1 (5 bases). V lost 6 bases and J lost 5, with 10 bases in between. The CDR3 runs 13 residues. Germline V gene data show CDR1 as SNHLY and CDR2 as FYNNEI. The CDR3 protein is CASRRQLNEKLFF. The DNA of the CDR3 is TGTGCCAGCAGGAGACAGCTGAATGAAAAACTGTTTTTT.

The chain is built from TRBV10-3 and TRBJ1-5; D is uncertain. V was cut by 8 bases and J by 2 bases, with 7 bases left in between. The CDR3 extends over 12 amino acids. Per the germline V gene, CDR1 is ENHRY and CDR2 is SYGVKD. CDR3 sequence (DNA): TGTGCCATCGGTAGCGGCAATCAGCCCCAGCATTTT. Protein: CAIGSGNQPQHF.

This chain joins TRBV6-2 or TRBV6-3 and TRBJ2-6; the D is unclear. The CDR3 contains 15 residues. The germline gives CDR1 MNHEY, CDR2 SVGEGT. The V end lost 4 bases, the J end lost 4 bases, and 11 bases lay between the germline ends. CDR3 DNA: TGTGCCAGCAGTTTTAACCTAGAGGGGGCCAACGTCCTGACTTTC. Encoded protein: CASSFNLEGANVLTF.

The J gene is TRBJ2-7, the V gene TRBV6-5; 9 nucleotides line up with TRBD1. The CDR3 extends over 13 amino acids. J was trimmed by 3 bases and V by 6 bases; bases with no gene match: 3. Germline V CDR1 and CDR2: MNHEY, SVGAGI. The CDR3 bases are TGTGCCAGCAGGAGGGACAGGGTCTACGAGCAGTACTTC. Translated: CASRRDRVYEQYF.